This T cell receptor beta chain emerged from a study of cytomegalovirus exposure and HLA in healthy donors. Use of 60 Vbeta and 13 Jbeta primers characterized the PCR. Only in-frame clones appear in the TCRdb table, and some are missing; sequencing was by immunoSEQ multiplex PCR. The sample lists 120,000 or so clones; about 80% were seen once. Germline V CDR1 and CDR2: LNHNV, YYDKDF (reference sequence). Deletions cut 0 bases from V and 4 bases from J, with 6 bases between. This CDR3 spans 13 amino acids. The clonotype was recovered from a man in his late teens or twenties in good health and CMV-seronegative. The V gene is TRBV15, the J gene TRBJ2-5, with D perhaps matching TRBD1 (5 bases). Sequenced input: PBMCs. This CDR3 is CATSREGRETQYF. Here the CDR3 DNA reads TGTGCCACCAGCAGAGAGGGGCGAGAGACCCAGTACTTC.